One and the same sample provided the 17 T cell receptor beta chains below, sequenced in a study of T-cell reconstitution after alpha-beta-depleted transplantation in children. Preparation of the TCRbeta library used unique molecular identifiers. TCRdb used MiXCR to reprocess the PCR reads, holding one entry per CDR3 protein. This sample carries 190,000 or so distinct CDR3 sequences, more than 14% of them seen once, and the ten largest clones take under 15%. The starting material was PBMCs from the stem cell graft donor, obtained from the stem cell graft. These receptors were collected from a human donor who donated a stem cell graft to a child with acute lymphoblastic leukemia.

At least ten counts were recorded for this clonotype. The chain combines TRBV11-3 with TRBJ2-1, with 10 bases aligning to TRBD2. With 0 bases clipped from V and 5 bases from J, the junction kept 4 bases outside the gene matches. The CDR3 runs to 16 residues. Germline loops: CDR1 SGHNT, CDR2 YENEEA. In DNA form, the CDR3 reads TGTGCCAGCAGCTTAGATCAACTAGCGGGGAACAATGAGCAGTTCTTC. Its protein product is CASSLDQLAGNNEQFF.

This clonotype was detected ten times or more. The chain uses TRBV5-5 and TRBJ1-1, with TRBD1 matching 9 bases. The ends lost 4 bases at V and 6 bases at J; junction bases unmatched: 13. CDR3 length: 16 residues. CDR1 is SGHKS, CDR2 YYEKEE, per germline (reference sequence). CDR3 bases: TGTGCCAGCAGCACCTTACCGGGACAGGGAAGGGCTGAAGCTTTCTTT. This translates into CASSTLPGQGRAEAFF.

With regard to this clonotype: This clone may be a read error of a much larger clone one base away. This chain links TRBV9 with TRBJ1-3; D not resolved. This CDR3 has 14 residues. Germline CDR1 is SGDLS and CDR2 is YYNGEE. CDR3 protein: CASIVDLVGNTIYF. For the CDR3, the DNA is TGTGCCAGCATCGTAGATTTGGTTGGAAACACCATATATTTT.

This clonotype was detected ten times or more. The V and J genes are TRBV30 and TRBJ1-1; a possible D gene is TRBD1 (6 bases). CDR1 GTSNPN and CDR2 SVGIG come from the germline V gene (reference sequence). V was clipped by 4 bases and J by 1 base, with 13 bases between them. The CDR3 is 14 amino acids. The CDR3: CAWKGGTRNTEAFF. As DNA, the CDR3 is TGTGCCTGGAAGGGGGGAACAAGGAACACTGAAGCTTTCTTT.

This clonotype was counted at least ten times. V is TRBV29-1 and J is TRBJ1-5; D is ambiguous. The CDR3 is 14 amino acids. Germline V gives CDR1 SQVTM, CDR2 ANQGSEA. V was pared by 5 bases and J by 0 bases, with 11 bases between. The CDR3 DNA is TGCAGCGTTCTGTCCGGTTATAGCAATCAGCCCCAGCATTTT. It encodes CSVLSGYSNQPQHF.

The CDR3 sequence is CASSQGEGRGGYEQYF. CDR3 in DNA: TGTGCCAGCAGCCAGGGGGAAGGGCGGGGGGGCTACGAGCAGTACTTC. The chain joins TRBV4-2 to TRBJ2-7; 9 nucleotides align to TRBD2. The V gene's germline CDR1 is LGHNA and CDR2 YNFKEQ. CDR3 length equals 16 residues. Unmatched junction bases numbered 9, after V lost 3 bases and J lost 3 bases.

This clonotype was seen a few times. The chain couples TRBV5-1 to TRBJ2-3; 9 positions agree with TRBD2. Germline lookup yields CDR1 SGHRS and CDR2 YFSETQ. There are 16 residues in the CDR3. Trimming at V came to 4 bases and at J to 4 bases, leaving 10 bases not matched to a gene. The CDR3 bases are TGCGCCAGCAGCCCCGACGGACTAGCGATAGCAGATACGCAGTATTTT. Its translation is CASSPDGLAIADTQYF.

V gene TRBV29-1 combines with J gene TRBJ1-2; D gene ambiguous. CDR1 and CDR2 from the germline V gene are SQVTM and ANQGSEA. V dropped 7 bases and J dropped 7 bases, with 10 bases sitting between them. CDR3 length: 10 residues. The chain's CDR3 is CSALSGGYTF. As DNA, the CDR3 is TGCAGCGCCTTGAGTGGTGGCTACACCTTC.

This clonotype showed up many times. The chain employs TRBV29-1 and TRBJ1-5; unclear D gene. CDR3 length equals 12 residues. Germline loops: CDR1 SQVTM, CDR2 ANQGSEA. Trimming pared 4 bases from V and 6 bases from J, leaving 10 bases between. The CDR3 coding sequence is TGCAGCGTTGGAGGACGGGGTCAGCCCCAGCATTTT. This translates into CSVGGRGQPQHF.

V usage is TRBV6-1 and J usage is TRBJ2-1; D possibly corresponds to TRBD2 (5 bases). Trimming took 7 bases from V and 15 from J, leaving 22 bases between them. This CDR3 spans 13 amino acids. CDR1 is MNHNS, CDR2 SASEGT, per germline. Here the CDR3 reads CASTRTRGGAGFF. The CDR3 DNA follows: TGTGCCAGCACTAGAACGCGCGGAGGCGCCGGGTTCTTC.

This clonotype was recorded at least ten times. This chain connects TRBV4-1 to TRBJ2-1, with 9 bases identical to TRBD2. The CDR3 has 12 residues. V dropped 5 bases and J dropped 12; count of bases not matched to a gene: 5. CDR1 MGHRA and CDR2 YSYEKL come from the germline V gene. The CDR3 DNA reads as TGCGCCAGCAGCAGAGCGGGGGGTCGGCAGTTCTTC. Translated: CASSRAGGRQFF.

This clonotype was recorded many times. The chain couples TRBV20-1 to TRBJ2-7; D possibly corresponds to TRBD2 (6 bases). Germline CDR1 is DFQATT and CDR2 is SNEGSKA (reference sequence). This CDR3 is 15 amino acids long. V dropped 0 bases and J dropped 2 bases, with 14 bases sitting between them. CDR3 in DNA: TGCAGTGCTAGAGATAGCGGTGTAGGTACCTACGAGCAGTACTTC. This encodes CSARDSGVGTYEQYF.

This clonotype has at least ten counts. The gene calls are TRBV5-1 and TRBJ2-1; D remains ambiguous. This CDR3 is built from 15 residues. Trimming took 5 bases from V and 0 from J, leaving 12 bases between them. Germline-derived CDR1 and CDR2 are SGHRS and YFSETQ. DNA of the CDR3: TGCGCCAGCAGATGGTCAGGTCACTCCTACAATGAGCAGTTCTTC. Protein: CASRWSGHSYNEQFF.

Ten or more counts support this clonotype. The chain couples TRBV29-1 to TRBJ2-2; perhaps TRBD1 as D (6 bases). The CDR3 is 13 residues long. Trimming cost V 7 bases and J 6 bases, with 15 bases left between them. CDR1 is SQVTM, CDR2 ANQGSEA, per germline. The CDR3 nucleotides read TGCAGCGGCATACAGGGACCAGCCGGGGAGCTGTTTTTT. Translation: CSGIQGPAGELFF.

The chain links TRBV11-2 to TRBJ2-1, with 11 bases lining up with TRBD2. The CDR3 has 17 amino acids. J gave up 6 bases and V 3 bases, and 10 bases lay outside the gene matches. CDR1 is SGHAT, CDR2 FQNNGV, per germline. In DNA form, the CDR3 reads TGTGCCAGCAGCTTCCAACTAGCGGGAGCGCTACCCAATGAGCAGTTCTTC. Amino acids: CASSFQLAGALPNEQFF.

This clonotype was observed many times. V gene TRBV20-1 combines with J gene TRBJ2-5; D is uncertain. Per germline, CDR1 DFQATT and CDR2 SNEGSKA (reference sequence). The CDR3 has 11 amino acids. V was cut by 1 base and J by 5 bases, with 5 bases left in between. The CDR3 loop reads CSARGDETQYF. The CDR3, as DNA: TGCAGTGCTAGAGGGGATGAGACCCAGTACTTC.

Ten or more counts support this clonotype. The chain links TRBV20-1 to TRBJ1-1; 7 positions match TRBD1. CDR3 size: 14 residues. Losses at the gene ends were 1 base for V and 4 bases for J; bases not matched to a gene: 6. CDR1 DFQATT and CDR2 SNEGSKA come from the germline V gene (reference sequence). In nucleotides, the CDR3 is TGCAGTGCTAGAGGGGACAGCTCAACCACTGAAGCTTTCTTT. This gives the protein CSARGDSSTTEAFF.